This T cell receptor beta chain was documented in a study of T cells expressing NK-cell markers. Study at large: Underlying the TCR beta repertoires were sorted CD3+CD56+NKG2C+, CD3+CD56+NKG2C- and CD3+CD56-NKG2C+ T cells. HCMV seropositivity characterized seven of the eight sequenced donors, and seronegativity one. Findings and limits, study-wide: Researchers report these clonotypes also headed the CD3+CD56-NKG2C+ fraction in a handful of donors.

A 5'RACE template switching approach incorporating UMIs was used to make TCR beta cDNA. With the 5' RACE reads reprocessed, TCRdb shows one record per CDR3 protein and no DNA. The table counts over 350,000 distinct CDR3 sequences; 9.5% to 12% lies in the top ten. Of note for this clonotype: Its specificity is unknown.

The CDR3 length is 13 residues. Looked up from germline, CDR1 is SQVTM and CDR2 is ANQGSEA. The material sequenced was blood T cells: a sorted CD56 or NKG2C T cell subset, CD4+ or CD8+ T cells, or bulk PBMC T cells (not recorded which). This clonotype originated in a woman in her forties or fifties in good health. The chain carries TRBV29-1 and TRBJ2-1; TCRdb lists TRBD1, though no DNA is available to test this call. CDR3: CSVDGQGFNEQFF.